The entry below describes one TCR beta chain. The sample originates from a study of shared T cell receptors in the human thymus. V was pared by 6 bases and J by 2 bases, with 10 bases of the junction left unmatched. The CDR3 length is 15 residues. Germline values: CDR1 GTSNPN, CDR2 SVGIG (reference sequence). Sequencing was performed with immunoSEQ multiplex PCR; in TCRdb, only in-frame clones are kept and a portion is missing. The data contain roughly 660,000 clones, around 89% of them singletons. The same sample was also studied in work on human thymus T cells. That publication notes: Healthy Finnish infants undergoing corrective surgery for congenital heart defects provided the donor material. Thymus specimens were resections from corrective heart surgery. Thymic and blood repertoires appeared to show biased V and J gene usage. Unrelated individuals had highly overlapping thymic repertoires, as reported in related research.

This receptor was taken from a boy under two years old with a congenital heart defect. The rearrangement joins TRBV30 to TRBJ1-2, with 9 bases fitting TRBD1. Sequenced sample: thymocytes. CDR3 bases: TGTGCCTGCTCGGACAGGGGACTTAGAAACTATGGCTACACCTTC. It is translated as CACSDRGLRNYGYTF.